The 21 T cell receptor beta chains given below trace back to one sample, sequenced in a study of blood T cell repertoires in COVID-19. Data came from immunoSEQ multiplex PCR; TCRdb stores just in-frame clones and leaves some out. Among around 170,000 clones listed, around 72% were seen once. Specimen: peripheral blood. These receptors were taken from a woman at least 80 years old with acute or convalescent COVID-19.

As concerns this clone: This sample includes further DNA sequences coding for the same CDR3. V is TRBV2 and J is TRBJ2-3; 10 bases agree with TRBD2. Germline V gene data show CDR1 as SNHLY and CDR2 as FYNNEI. The length of the CDR3 is 15 residues. V was clipped by 4 bases and J by 3 bases; unmatched bases: 4. CDR3: CASSVRAGGTDTQYF. CDR3 sequence (DNA): TGTGCCAGCAGTGTAAGAGCGGGAGGGACAGATACGCAGTATTTT.

The J gene is TRBJ2-1, the V gene TRBV27, with 7 bases aligning to TRBD2. The CDR3 covers 15 residues. V shed 4 bases, J shed 8 bases, and the junction held 11 bases outside the gene matches. From germline, CDR1 is MNHEY and CDR2 SMNVEV (reference sequence). CDR3 region: CASSSWTRTSHEQFF. The CDR3 DNA follows: TGTGCCAGCAGTTCCTGGACTAGGACCTCTCATGAGCAGTTCTTC.

The chain couples TRBV7-2 to TRBJ2-5; the match to TRBD2 covers 11 bases. The length of the CDR3 is 16 residues. Germline loops: CDR1 SGHTA, CDR2 FQGNSA. V dropped 1 base and J dropped 4; count of bases not matched to a gene: 5. CDR3 sequence: CASSLGFSGRGETQYF. CDR3 DNA sequence: TGTGCCAGCAGCTTAGGGTTTAGCGGGAGGGGAGAGACCCAGTACTTC.

The rearrangement links TRBV3-1 (or the pseudogene TRBV3-2) to TRBJ2-5, with D perhaps matching TRBD1 (5 bases). CDR3 length: 13 residues. V lost 10 bases to trimming and J lost 2 bases, with 14 bases between them. Germline assignment: CDR1 LGHDT and CDR2 YNNKEL (reference sequence). The CDR3 sequence: CATKPTGQETQYF. The CDR3 DNA is TGTGCCACCAAGCCAACAGGACAAGAGACCCAGTACTTC.

This clone was observed a few times. The J gene is TRBJ2-7, the V gene TRBV7-3; 10 bases match TRBD2. The CDR3 length is 15 residues. Per the germline V gene, CDR1 is SGHTA and CDR2 is FQGTGA. V was pared by 2 bases and J by 6 bases, with 7 bases of the junction left unmatched. Here the CDR3 reads CASSLGLAGVGEQYF. The CDR3 DNA reads as TGTGCCAGCAGCTTAGGGCTAGCGGGAGTTGGCGAGCAGTACTTC.

V gene TRBV7-9 combines with J gene TRBJ1-1; 7 bases are shared with TRBD1. After removal of 1 base from V and 6 bases from J, the junction contained 5 bases not matched to a gene. Germline assignment: CDR1 SEHNR and CDR2 FQNEAQ (reference sequence). The CDR3 totals 14 residues. CDR3 sequence: CASSLEGGESEAFF. The CDR3 DNA reads as TGTGCCAGCAGCTTAGAAGGGGGCGAATCTGAAGCTTTCTTT.

This clone was recorded a few times. The V gene is TRBV29-1, the J gene TRBJ1-4, with 7 positions matching TRBD1. The germline V gene has CDR1 SQVTM and CDR2 ANQGSEA. V dropped 3 bases and J dropped 7; count of bases not matched to a gene: 5. This CDR3 has 13 residues. The CDR3 DNA sequence: TGCAGCGTTGAGTGGGACAGTAGTGAAAAACTGTTTTTT. Translating it yields CSVEWDSSEKLFF.

V is TRBV19 and J is TRBJ2-2; D remains ambiguous. Germline CDR1 reads LNHDA; CDR2 reads SQIVND (reference sequence). The ends were cut back, 7 bases at V and 2 bases at J, with 23 bases in the middle. The CDR3 contains 18 residues. CDR3: CASTPSSLAASNTGELFF. CDR3 bases: TGTGCCAGTACCCCCTCCTCTCTGGCCGCAAGTAACACCGGGGAGCTGTTTTTT.

The sample holds one count of this clone. This rearrangement joins TRBV6-1 to TRBJ2-3; 12 bases match TRBD2. V was pared by 4 bases and J by 1 base, with 6 bases of the junction left unmatched. Germline values: CDR1 MNHNS, CDR2 SASEGT. The CDR3 has 17 residues. Here the CDR3 DNA reads TGTGCCAGCAGTGGGACTAGCGGGGTGGGTGGCACAGATACGCAGTATTTT. It specifies CASSGTSGVGGTDTQYF.

The V gene is TRBV12-3 or TRBV12-4, the J gene TRBJ1-6; D may be TRBD1 (6 bases). The CDR3 covers 12 residues. V dropped 5 bases and J dropped 9 bases, with 8 bases sitting between them. CDR3 coding DNA: TGTGCCAGCAGTCAAGGGGGTTCACCCCTCCACTTT. Residues: CASSQGGSPLHF.

The chain has TRBV10-1 and TRBJ2-3; D might be TRBD2 (6 bases). Trimming removed 6 bases at V and 5 bases at J, with 6 bases between. The germline V gene has CDR1 WNHNN and CDR2 SYGVQD (reference sequence). This CDR3 spans 11 amino acids. The CDR3 protein is CASRGGDTQYF. The CDR3 nucleotides are TGCGCCAGCAGGGGGGGAGATACGCAGTATTTT.

This rearrangement joins TRBV10-1 to TRBJ2-1; 12 positions match TRBD2. CDR3 size: 17 residues. V dropped 2 bases and J dropped 2; count of bases not matched to a gene: 4. Germline V gives CDR1 WNHNN, CDR2 SYGVQD (reference sequence). This CDR3 is CASSEGLAGGTYNEQFF. CDR3 bases: TGCGCCAGCAGTGAGGGTCTAGCGGGAGGGACCTACAATGAGCAGTTCTTC.

The V gene is TRBV28, the J gene TRBJ2-1, with D hard to call. V was shortened by 3 bases and J by 12 bases, with 12 bases between the two germline ends. This CDR3 is 12 amino acids long. CDR1 is MDHEN, CDR2 SYDVKM, per germline. CDR3 amino acids: CASSFVYSLQFF. The CDR3 DNA reads TGTGCCAGCAGTTTTGTTTACAGCTTGCAGTTCTTC. Filled out from reference TRBV28 and TRBJ2-1, the complete variable domain reads DVKVTQSSRYLVKRTGEKVFLECVQDMDHENMFWYRQDPGLGLRLIYFSYDVKMKEKGDIPEGYSVSREKKERFSLILESASTNQTSMYLCASSFVYSLQFFGPGTRLTVL.

The chain couples TRBV5-1 to TRBJ1-1, with D possibly matching TRBD1 (5 bases). CDR1 is SGHRS and CDR2 is YFSETQ in the germline V gene. V was trimmed by 1 base and J by 4 bases, leaving 14 bases between them. This CDR3 is built from 15 residues. Written as DNA, the CDR3 is TGCGCCAGCAGCTTGTCGGGGGTGTTGGGCACTGAAGCTTTCTTT. Protein: CASSLSGVLGTEAFF.

The chain uses TRBV7-7 and TRBJ2-5; a weak D match, TRBD2 (5 bases). The CDR3 is 15 amino acids. Germline CDR1 SSHAT, CDR2 FNYEAQ (reference sequence). V lost 0 bases and J lost 5, with 13 bases in between. The CDR3 sequence is CASSLALSSPETQYF. CDR3 sequence (DNA): TGTGCCAGCAGCTTAGCGTTGTCTAGCCCTGAGACCCAGTACTTC.

This clone was seen a few times. V is TRBV27 and J is TRBJ2-5, with 7 nucleotides matching TRBD1. The germline gives CDR1 MNHEY, CDR2 SMNVEV (reference sequence). The length of the CDR3 is 15 residues. V trimming: 5 bases; J trimming: 4 bases; junction bases outside the gene matches: 10. This chain's CDR3 is CASSVSTGFGETQYF. CDR3 DNA: TGTGCCAGCAGTGTGTCGACAGGGTTCGGAGAGACCCAGTACTTC.

The chain employs TRBV28 and TRBJ1-6, with D perhaps TRBD1 (5 bases). Germline CDR1 MDHEN, CDR2 SYDVKM. V was trimmed by 2 bases and J by 10 bases, leaving 15 bases between them. The CDR3 loop spans 15 amino acids. The CDR3 sequence is CASSLKTAGWSPLHF. In nucleotides, the CDR3 is TGTGCCAGCAGTTTAAAGACGGCAGGGTGGTCACCCCTCCACTTT. The whole variable domain, filled in from reference TRBV28 and TRBJ1-6, reads DVKVTQSSRYLVKRTGEKVFLECVQDMDHENMFWYRQDPGLGLRLIYFSYDVKMKEKGDIPEGYSVSREKKERFSLILESASTNQTSMYLCASSLKTAGWSPLHFGNGTRLTVT.

The chain links TRBV2 to TRBJ1-2, with D possibly being TRBD1 (5 bases). The CDR3 length is 12 residues. CDR1 is SNHLY and CDR2 is FYNNEI in the germline V gene. V gave up 5 bases and J gave up 8 bases, with 12 bases separating them. CDR3 protein: CASSYRFQGYTF. CDR3 coding DNA: TGTGCCAGCAGTTACAGGTTCCAGGGCTACACCTTC.

Here the CDR3 reads CASSIQGARGEQYF. The DNA for the CDR3 is TGTGCCAGTAGTATCCAGGGGGCGCGAGGCGAGCAGTACTTC. The V and J genes are TRBV19 and TRBJ2-7; the match to TRBD1 covers 8 bases. Per germline, CDR1 LNHDA and CDR2 SQIVND (reference sequence). V shed 3 bases, J shed 6 bases, and the junction held 7 bases outside the gene matches. The CDR3 is 14 amino acids.

This clone was seen a single time. The V call is TRBV18, the J call TRBJ2-7, with D maybe TRBD1 (5 bases). The CDR3 is 15 residues long. Germline V lookup: CDR1 KGHSH, CDR2 LQKENI. V lost 3 bases to trimming and J lost 3 bases, with 15 bases between them. CDR3 amino acids: CASSPYQDINYEQYF. In nucleotides, the CDR3 is TGTGCCAGCTCACCTTATCAGGACATAAACTACGAGCAGTACTTC.

This chain joins TRBV6-5 and TRBJ2-7; no clear D. The CDR3 is made up of 14 amino acids. V was clipped by 2 bases and J by 2 bases, with 10 bases between them. CDR1 is MNHEY and CDR2 is SVGAGI in the germline V gene. The DNA of the CDR3 is TGTGCCAGCAGTTACGCTACAGCCCCCTACGAGCAGTACTTC. Its protein is CASSYATAPYEQYF.